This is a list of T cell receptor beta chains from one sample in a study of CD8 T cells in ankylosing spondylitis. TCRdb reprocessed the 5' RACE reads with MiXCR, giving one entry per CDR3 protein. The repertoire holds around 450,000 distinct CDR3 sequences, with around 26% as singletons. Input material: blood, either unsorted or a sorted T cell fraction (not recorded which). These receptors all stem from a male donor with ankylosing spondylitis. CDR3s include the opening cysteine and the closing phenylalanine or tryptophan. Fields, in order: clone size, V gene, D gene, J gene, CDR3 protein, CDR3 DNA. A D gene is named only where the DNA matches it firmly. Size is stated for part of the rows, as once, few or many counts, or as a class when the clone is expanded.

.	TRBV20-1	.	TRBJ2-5	CSARGGVPETQYF	TGCAGTGCTAGGGGCGGGGTGCCGGAGACCCAGTACTTC
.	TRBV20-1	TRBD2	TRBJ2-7	CSDPAGLAVRSYEQYF	TGCAGTGACCCGGCAGGACTAGCGGTGCGCTCCTACGAGCAGTACTTC
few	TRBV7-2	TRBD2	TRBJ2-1	CASTPAGAHNEQFF	TGTGCCAGCACCCCAGCGGGAGCTCACAATGAGCAGTTCTTC
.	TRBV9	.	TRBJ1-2	CASSGPGRNGYTF	TGTGCCAGCAGCGGTCCGGGAAGGAACGGCTACACCTTC
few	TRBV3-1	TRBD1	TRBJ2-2	CASSKARDRITGELFF	TGTGCCAGCAGCAAAGCCCGGGACAGAATCACCGGGGAGCTGTTTTTT
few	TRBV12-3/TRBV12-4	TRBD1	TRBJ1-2	CASSSFQGGGYTF	TGTGCCAGCAGTTCCTTTCAGGGGGGAGGCTACACCTTC
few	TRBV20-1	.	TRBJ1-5	CSAGRGGYSNQPQHF	TGCAGTGCTGGGAGGGGAGGTTATAGCAATCAGCCCCAGCATTTT
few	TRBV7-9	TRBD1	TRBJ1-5	CASSLSGGGQPQHF	TGTGCCAGCAGCTTATCAGGGGGAGGGCAGCCCCAGCATTTT
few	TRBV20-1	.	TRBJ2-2	CSLPRDGGELFF	TGCAGTCTCCCCCGGGACGGCGGGGAGCTGTTTTTT
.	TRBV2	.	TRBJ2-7	CASMRTARYEQYF	TGTGCCAGCATGAGGACAGCCAGATACGAGCAGTACTTC
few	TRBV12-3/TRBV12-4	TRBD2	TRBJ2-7	CASRSSGKDYEQYF	TGTGCCAGCAGATCGAGCGGGAAGGACTACGAGCAGTACTTC
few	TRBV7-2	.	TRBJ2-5	CASSLTPVRYQETQYF	TGTGCCAGCAGCTTAACCCCTGTGAGATACCAAGAGACCCAGTACTTC
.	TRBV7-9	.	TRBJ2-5	CASSPGEATQYF	TGTGCCAGCAGCCCCGGCGAAGCGACCCAGTACTTC
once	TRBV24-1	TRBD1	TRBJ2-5	CATSDLGSGQGQETQYF	TGTGCCACCAGTGATTTGGGTTCGGGACAGGGACAAGAGACCCAGTACTTC
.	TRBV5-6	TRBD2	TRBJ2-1	CASSSTSLDEQFF	TGTGCCAGCAGCTCGACTAGCCTGGATGAGCAGTTCTTC
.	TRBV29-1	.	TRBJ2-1	CSAEGHRTYNEQFF	TGCAGCGCGGAGGGACACCGAACCTACAATGAGCAGTTCTTC
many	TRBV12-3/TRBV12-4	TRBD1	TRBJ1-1	CASSTDRLYHKNTEAFF	TGTGCCAGCAGTACGGACAGGCTTTACCATAAGAACACTGAAGCTTTCTTT
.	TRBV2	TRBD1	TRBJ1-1	CASRQGALLMNTEAFF	TGTGCCAGCAGGCAGGGGGCCTTGCTGATGAACACTGAAGCTTTCTTT
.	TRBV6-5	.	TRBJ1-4	CASKRDEKLFF	TGTGCCAGCAAGAGGGATGAAAAACTGTTTTTT
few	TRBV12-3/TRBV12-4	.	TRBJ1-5	CASSGQLNQPQHF	TGTGCCAGCAGCGGACAGCTGAATCAGCCCCAGCATTTT
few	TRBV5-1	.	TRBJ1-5	CASSAGSSNQPQHF	TGCGCCAGCAGCGCGGGCTCTAGCAATCAGCCCCAGCATTTT
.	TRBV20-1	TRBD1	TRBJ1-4	CSARVLGQEIEKLFF	TGCAGTGCTAGAGTTTTGGGACAGGAGATAGAAAAACTGTTTTTT
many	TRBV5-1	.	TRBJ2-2	CASGQGVGELFF	TGCGCCAGCGGCCAGGGCGTCGGGGAGCTGTTTTTT
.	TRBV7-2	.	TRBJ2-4	CASTYQGGALAKNIQYF	TGTGCCAGCACTTACCAAGGGGGAGCCCTAGCCAAAAACATTCAGTACTTC
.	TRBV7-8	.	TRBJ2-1	CASRLGRTADNEQFF	TGTGCCAGCAGACTAGGGCGGACAGCTGACAATGAGCAGTTCTTC
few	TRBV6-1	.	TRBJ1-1	CASTGGAGNTEAFF	TGTGCCAGCACTGGAGGAGCTGGGAACACTGAAGCTTTCTTT
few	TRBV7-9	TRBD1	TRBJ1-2	CASSLNRGKAYGYTF	TGTGCCAGCAGCTTAAACAGGGGGAAGGCCTATGGCTACACCTTC
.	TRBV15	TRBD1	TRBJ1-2	CATRQDRAPNYGYTF	TGTGCCACCAGGCAGGACAGGGCTCCCAACTATGGCTACACCTTC
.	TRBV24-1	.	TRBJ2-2	CATSLAPNTGELFF	TGTGCCACCTCGTTAGCTCCGAACACCGGGGAGCTGTTTTTT
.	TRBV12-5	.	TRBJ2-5	CASGLVFERAQETQYF	TGTGCTAGTGGTTTGGTATTCGAGCGGGCACAAGAGACCCAGTACTTC
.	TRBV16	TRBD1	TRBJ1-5	CASSQRTGVNQPQHF	TGTGCCAGCAGCCAAAGAACAGGGGTCAATCAGCCCCAGCATTTT
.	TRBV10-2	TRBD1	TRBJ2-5	CASSEPGGRETQYF	TGCGCCAGCAGCGAACCAGGGGGCAGGGAGACCCAGTACTTC
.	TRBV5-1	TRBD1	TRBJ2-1	CASSQDRVSLNEQFF	TGCGCCAGCAGCCAGGACAGGGTTTCCCTCAATGAGCAGTTCTTC
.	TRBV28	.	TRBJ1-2	CASSTLRTLNTF	TGTGCCAGCAGTACCCTCCGGACGCTCAACACCTTC
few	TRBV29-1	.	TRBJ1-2	CSVEEQNYGYTF	TGCAGCGTTGAAGAACAGAACTATGGCTACACCTTC
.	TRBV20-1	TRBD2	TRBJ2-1	CSARLASGRDSNEQFF	TGCAGTGCTAGACTCGCTAGCGGGAGGGACTCCAATGAGCAGTTCTTC
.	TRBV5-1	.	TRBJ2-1	CASSQGATSPNEQFF	TGCGCCAGCAGTCAGGGGGCGACTAGCCCCAATGAGCAGTTCTTC
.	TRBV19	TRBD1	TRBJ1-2	CASSIGGQGRSGYTF	TGTGCCAGTAGTATAGGAGGACAGGGGAGGAGCGGCTACACCTTC
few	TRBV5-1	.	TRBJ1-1	CASSYGRGTEAFF	TGCGCCAGCAGCTACGGACGAGGCACTGAAGCTTTCTTT
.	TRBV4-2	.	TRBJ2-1	CASSQGLRGDNEQFF	TGTGCCAGCAGCCAGGGGCTACGGGGAGACAATGAGCAGTTCTTC
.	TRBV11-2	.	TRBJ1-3	CASSINTIYF	TGTGCCAGCAGCATTAACACCATATATTTT
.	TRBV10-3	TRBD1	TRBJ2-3	CAISAGDRGTDTQYF	TGTGCCATCAGTGCCGGGGACAGGGGAACAGATACGCAGTATTTT
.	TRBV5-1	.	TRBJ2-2	CASSLIAASGELFF	TGCGCCAGCAGCTTGATAGCGGCCTCCGGGGAGCTGTTTTTT
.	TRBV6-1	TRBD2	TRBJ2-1	CASIRSGASYNEQFF	TGTGCCAGCATTCGTAGCGGGGCCTCCTACAATGAGCAGTTCTTC
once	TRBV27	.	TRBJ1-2	CASSLDGDAYGYTF	TGTGCCAGCAGTTTAGACGGGGACGCCTATGGCTACACCTTC
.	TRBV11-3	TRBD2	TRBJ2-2	CASSLGGLAELFF	TGTGCCAGCAGCTTAGGGGGACTAGCGGAGCTGTTTTTT
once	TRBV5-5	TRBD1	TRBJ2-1	CASSLGLDRGPYNEQFF	TGTGCCAGCAGCTTGGGGTTAGACAGGGGGCCGTACAATGAGCAGTTCTTC
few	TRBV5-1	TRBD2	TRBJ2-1	CASSVGLAGFNEQFF	TGCGCCAGCAGCGTGGGACTAGCGGGATTCAATGAGCAGTTCTTC
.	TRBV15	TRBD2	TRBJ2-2	CATSRDRLAGGLAGGGELFF	TGTGCCACCAGCAGAGATCGGCTAGCGGGAGGCCTAGCCGGGGGCGGGGAGCTGTTTTTT
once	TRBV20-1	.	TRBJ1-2	CMPRRGVDYGYTF	TGCATGCCGAGGCGGGGGGTGGACTATGGCTACACCTTC
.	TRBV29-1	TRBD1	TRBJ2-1	CSAARDRSYNEQFF	TGCAGCGCCGCGCGGGACAGGTCCTACAATGAGCAGTTCTTC
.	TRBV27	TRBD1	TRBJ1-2	CASSPGQFQLWSYTF	TGTGCCAGCAGTCCGGGACAGTTCCAGCTATGGAGCTATACCTTC
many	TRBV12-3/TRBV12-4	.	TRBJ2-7	CASSSPDGYEQYF	TGTGCCAGCAGTTCACCGGACGGGTACGAGCAGTACTTC
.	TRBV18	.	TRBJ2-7	CASSPVNYAGRGYEQYF	TGTGCCAGCTCACCAGTTAATTACGCGGGGAGAGGCTACGAGCAGTACTTC
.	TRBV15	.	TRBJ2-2	CATSSVAVGGELFF	TGTGCCACCAGCAGTGTTGCCGTGGGCGGGGAGCTGTTTTTT